This T cell receptor beta chain was documented in a study of T cell changes during pregnancy in multiple sclerosis. Germline V CDR1 and CDR2: SGHDT, YYEEEE. The CDR3 loop spans 14 amino acids. V shed 4 bases, J shed 2 bases, and the junction held 4 bases outside the gene matches. Profiled with immunoSEQ multiplex PCR; TCRdb holds only in-frame clones, not every one. In the table there are about 38,000 clones, approximately 91% of which are singletons. This TCR was sampled from a female donor with multiple sclerosis, enrolled in a pregnancy study. The J gene is TRBJ2-5, the V gene TRBV5-6; 8 bases line up with TRBD1. The source was CD8+ T cells from peripheral blood mononuclear cells, collected after pregnancy. The CDR3 reads CASSTWTGQETQYF. DNA for the CDR3: TGTGCCAGCAGCACTTGGACAGGGCAAGAGACCCAGTACTTC. Combining the CDR3 with reference TRBV5-6 and TRBJ2-5 gives the whole variable domain DAGVTQSPTHLIKTRGQQVTLRCSPKSGHDTVSWYQQALGQGPQFIFQYYEEEERQRGNFPDRFSGHQFPNYSSELNVNALLLGDSALYLCASSTWTGQETQYFGPGTRLLVL.